Described below is a single T cell receptor beta chain sequence and its context. The target of this receptor is not known. The input lacks base qualities; no much larger clone sits a single base away. This entry belongs to a study of blood T cell repertoires in COVID-19 (dated by TCRdb to the early 2020s). Regarding the complete study: Collaborator samples came from the United States, Italy and Spain and covered acute and convalescent phases of COVID-19. Samples were obtained from the ongoing ImmuneRACE study (first 160 participants) and from over 1,000 subjects provided by 6 global collaborators. The prospective study material was composed of cDNA or gDNA derived from T cells, B-cell-depleted T cells, or PBMCs. The dataset comprised deeply sampled blood TCRbeta repertoires from subjects exposed to, actively infected with, or recovered from COVID-19. Where HLA class I and class II types were available, the types were taken from metadata supplied by the sample provider, not from assay-based typing. The repertoires were made available in a free public database intended to serve as a resource for research on the immune response to SARS-CoV-2. A de-identified subject ID, COVID-19 status, age in years and sex were almost always included in the sample metadata. General study outcomes and caveats: How much clinical and demographic metadata was included differed by source and by participant, and the metadata was provided uncurated.

Each collaborating institution followed its own protocols to collect whole blood in K2EDTA tubes. For TCRbeta analysis, collaborators shipped samples in one of three forms: frozen whole blood, isolated PBMCs, or DNA extracted from either of those sample types. TCRbeta CDR3 regions were amplified from genomic DNA by means of the immunoSEQ Assay, a bias-controlled multiplex PCR. As for the authors' bioinformatics: Within the assay, amplification of reference gene primers was used to estimate how many nucleated cells each sample contained. Sequence reads were collapsed and filtered to measure the absolute abundance of every unique TCRbeta CDR3 rearrangement. For each sample, productive Simpson clonality was calculated by taking the square root of Simpson's diversity index across productive rearrangements. TCRdb took this table from immuneACCESS and kept in-frame rearrangements with V and J called. Such tables lack part of the clones; where checked against another copy, unresolved V genes explain under half of the gap, and the rest is unexplained. That table gives V, J and clone size, and the DNA gave D and trimming. In all, the sample holds 35,000 to 40,000 clones, and roughly 89% of those were seen once. Less than 8% of the sample goes to the ten largest clones.

V gives up 5 bases and J gives up 7 bases, and the segment between their germline ends measures 19 bases. CDR1 and CDR2 are drawn from the germline V gene: MNHEY, SVGEGT. The CDR3 holds 15 amino acids from the cysteine to the phenylalanine. The entry retains the CDR3 DNA only, 45 bases that are in frame from base 1. The chain is assembled from TRBV6-2 or TRBV6-3 and TRBJ2-3; the D gene cannot be named for sure. The receptor was derived from a human donor in a cohort sampled during active COVID-19. The sequenced sample was peripheral blood. The CDR3 reads CASSNYLDSMNTQYF. In nucleotides, the sequence is TGTGCCAGCAGTAACTACCTAGATTCGATGAATACGCAGTATTTT.